The present T cell receptor beta chain was sequenced within a study of cytomegalovirus exposure and HLA in healthy donors. Use of 60 Vbeta and 13 Jbeta primers characterized the PCR. Only in-frame clones appear in the TCRdb table, and some are missing; sequencing was by immunoSEQ multiplex PCR. The data hold 150,000 or so clones, with 9.7% observed a single time. The CDR3 sequence is 15 residues long. Germline loops: CDR1 MNHEY, CDR2 SVGAGI. V lost 5 bases and J lost 0, with 10 bases in between. The source is a man aged 45-65 years in good health and CMV-seronegative. Sequencing input: PBMCs. The chain uses TRBV6-5 and TRBJ1-4; no clear D gene. CDR3 protein: CASSGSSATNEKLFF. CDR3 bases: TGTGCCAGCAGTGGCTCGTCTGCAACTAATGAAAAACTGTTTTTT.